These 9 T cell receptor beta chains originate from one sample sequenced in a study of naive and memory T cell subsets. Two oligonucleotides, mixed equimolar, formed the beta constant-region primer covering TRBC1 and TRBC2. Ligated cDNA was amplified by four rounds of PCR with nested alpha and beta constant-region primers and SP2. TCRdb reprocessed the UMI-ligation and nested PCR reads via MiXCR and lists one record per CDR3 protein. The profile shows 95,000 to 150,000 distinct CDR3 sequences, approximately 37% of them singletons. The sequencing sample was made of central memory CD4+ T cells from blood. The source of these receptors is a human donor in good health.

V gene TRBV7-9 combines with J gene TRBJ1-4; D gene unclear. Deletions cut 4 bases from V and 11 bases from J, with 8 bases between. Germline lookup yields CDR1 SEHNR and CDR2 FQNEAQ (reference sequence). The CDR3 loop spans 11 amino acids. The CDR3 region is CASSSKQKLFF. CDR3 coding DNA: TGTGCCAGCAGCTCTAAGCAGAAACTGTTTTTT.

This clonotype was recorded many times. V usage is TRBV28 and J usage is TRBJ2-4; D is possibly TRBD1 or TRBD2 (5 bases each). CDR1 and CDR2 (germline): MDHEN, SYDVKM. The CDR3 contains 15 residues. V was shortened by 3 bases and J by 3 bases, with 12 bases between the two germline ends. CDR3 sequence: CASSFGWDGKNIQYF. CDR3 DNA sequence: TGTGCCAGCAGTTTTGGGTGGGACGGCAAAAACATTCAGTACTTC.

This chain links TRBV20-1 with TRBJ1-5; weak D call: TRBD1 (6 bases). Trimming took 3 bases from V and 4 from J, leaving 13 bases between them. This CDR3 has 14 residues. Germline values: CDR1 DFQATT, CDR2 SNEGSKA (reference sequence). CDR3 in amino acids: CSASWPQGNQPQHF. DNA for the CDR3: TGCAGTGCTAGTTGGCCACAGGGTAATCAGCCCCAGCATTTT.

The chain recombines TRBV28 with TRBJ1-4; D not resolved. CDR3 length: 14 amino acids. V was trimmed by 0 bases and J by 8 bases, leaving 10 bases between them. CDR1 MDHEN and CDR2 SYDVKM come from the germline V gene. In DNA form, the CDR3 reads TGTGCCAGCAGTTTATGGGGAGGAGACGAAAAACTGTTTTTT. This encodes CASSLWGGDEKLFF.

This rearrangement joins TRBV6-1 to TRBJ2-2; D unclear. CDR1 and CDR2 (germline): MNHNS, SASEGT. V lost 2 bases to trimming and J lost 4 bases, with 11 bases between them. The CDR3 contains 15 residues. CDR3 sequence reads: CASSERASSTGELFF. The CDR3 DNA reads as TGTGCCAGCAGTGAAAGGGCATCTTCCACCGGGGAGCTGTTTTTT.

This clonotype was seen at least ten times. The chain couples TRBV7-6 to TRBJ2-7; D might be TRBD1 (5 bases). The CDR3 extends over 13 amino acids. V lost 4 bases, J lost 4 bases, and 11 bases lay in between. CDR1 and CDR2 (germline): SGHVS, FNYEAQ. The CDR3 loop reads CASSSIPGYEQYF. CDR3 nucleotide sequence: TGTGCCAGCAGCTCAATCCCAGGGTACGAGCAGTACTTC.

This clonotype came up a few times. The chain is built from TRBV24-1 and TRBJ1-2; the match to TRBD1 covers 7 bases. CDR3 size: 14 residues. In germline, CDR1 is KGHDR, CDR2 SFDVKD. The V segment lost 3 bases and the J segment 11 bases; nucleotides outside the gene matches: 11. CDR3 residues: CATSDRTGTEDYTF. The DNA of the CDR3 is TGTGCCACCAGTGATCGTACCGGGACAGAAGATTACACCTTC.

This chain links TRBV6-2 or TRBV6-3 with TRBJ2-7, with a weak D call TRBD1 (6 bases). The germline gives CDR1 MNHEY, CDR2 SVGEGT. V lost 8 bases and J 0 bases, leaving 17 bases between the germline ends. CDR3 size: 15 residues. CDR3 sequence (DNA): TGTGCCAGCTACGACCGGCAGGGACACTCCTACGAGCAGTACTTC. It is translated as CASYDRQGHSYEQYF.

V is TRBV6-1 and J is TRBJ1-1; no clear D gene. Trimming pared 9 bases from V and 0 bases from J, leaving 11 bases between. CDR1 is MNHNS and CDR2 is SASEGT in the germline V gene. This CDR3 is 13 amino acids long. CDR3 protein: CASLNPLNTEAFF. The CDR3 DNA reads as TGTGCCAGTTTGAACCCCCTGAACACTGAAGCTTTCTTT.